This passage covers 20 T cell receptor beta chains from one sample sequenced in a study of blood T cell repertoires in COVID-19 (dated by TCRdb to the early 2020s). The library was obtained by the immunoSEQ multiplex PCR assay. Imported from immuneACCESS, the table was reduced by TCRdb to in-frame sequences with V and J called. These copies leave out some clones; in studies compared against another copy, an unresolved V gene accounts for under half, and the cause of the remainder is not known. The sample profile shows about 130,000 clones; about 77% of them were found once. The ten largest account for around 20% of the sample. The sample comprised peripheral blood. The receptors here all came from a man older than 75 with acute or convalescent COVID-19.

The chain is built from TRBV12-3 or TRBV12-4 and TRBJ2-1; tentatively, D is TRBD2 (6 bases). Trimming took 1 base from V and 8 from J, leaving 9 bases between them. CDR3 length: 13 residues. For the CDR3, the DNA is TGTGCCAGCAGTTTAGAAGGAGGGTATGAGCAGTTCTTC. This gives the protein CASSLEGGYEQFF.

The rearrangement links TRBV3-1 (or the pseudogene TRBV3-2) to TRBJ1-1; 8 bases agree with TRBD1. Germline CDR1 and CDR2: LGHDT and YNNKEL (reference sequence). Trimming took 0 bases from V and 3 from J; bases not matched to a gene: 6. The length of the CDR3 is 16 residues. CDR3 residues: CASSQEDREVHTEAFF. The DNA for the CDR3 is TGTGCCAGCAGCCAAGAGGACAGGGAAGTACACACTGAAGCTTTCTTT.

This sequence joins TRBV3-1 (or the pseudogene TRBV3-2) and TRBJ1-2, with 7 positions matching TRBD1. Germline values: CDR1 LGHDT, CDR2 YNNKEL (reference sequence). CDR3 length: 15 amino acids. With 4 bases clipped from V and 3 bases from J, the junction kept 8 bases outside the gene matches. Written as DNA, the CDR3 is TGTGCCAGCAGCCCCTCGACAGGGACCCACTATGGCTACACCTTC. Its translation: CASSPSTGTHYGYTF.

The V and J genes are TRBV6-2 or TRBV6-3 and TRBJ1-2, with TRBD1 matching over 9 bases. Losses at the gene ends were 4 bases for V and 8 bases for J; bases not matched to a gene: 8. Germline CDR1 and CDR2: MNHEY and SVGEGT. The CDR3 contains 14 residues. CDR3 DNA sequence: TGTGCCAGCAGTTCGGCGGGACAGGGAAGGGGCTACACCTTC. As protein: CASSSAGQGRGYTF.

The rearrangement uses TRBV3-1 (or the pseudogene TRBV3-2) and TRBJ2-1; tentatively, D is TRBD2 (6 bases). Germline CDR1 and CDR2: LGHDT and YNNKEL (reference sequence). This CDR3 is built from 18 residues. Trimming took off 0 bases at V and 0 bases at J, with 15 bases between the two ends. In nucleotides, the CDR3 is TGTGCCAGCAGCCAAGAACTCCTCCGGGGGAGCTCCTACAATGAGCAGTTCTTC. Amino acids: CASSQELLRGSSYNEQFF.

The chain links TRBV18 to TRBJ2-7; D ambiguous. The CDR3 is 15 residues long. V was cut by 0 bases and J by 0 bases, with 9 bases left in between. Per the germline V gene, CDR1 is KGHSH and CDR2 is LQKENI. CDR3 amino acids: CASSPPGVSSYEQYF. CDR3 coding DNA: TGTGCCAGCTCACCACCGGGCGTGTCCTCCTACGAGCAGTACTTC. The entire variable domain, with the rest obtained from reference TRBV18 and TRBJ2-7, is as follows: NAGVMQNPRHLVRRRGQEARLRCSPMKGHSHVYWYRQLPEEGLKFMVYLQKENIIDESGMPKERFSAEFPKEGPSILRIQQVVRGDSAAYFCASSPPGVSSYEQYFGPGTRLTVT.

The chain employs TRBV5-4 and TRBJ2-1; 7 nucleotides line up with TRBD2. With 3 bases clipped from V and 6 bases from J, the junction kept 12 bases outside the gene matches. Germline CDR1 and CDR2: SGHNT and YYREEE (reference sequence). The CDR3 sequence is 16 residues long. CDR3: CASSSGLLISGNEQFF. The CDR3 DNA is TGTGCCAGCAGCTCGGGACTACTTATTAGTGGCAATGAGCAGTTCTTC. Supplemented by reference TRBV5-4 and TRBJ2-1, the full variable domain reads ETGVTQSPTHLIKTRGQQVTLRCSSQSGHNTVSWYQQALGQGPQFIFQYYREEENGRGNFPPRFSGLQFPNYSSELNVNALELDDSALYLCASSSGLLISGNEQFFGPGTRLTVL.

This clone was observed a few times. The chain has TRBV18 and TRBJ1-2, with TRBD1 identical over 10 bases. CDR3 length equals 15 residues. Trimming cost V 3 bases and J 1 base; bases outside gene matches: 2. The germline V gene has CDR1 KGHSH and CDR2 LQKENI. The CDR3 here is CASSPRDRGNYGYTF. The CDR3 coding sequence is TGTGCCAGCTCACCGAGGGACAGGGGTAACTATGGCTACACCTTC.

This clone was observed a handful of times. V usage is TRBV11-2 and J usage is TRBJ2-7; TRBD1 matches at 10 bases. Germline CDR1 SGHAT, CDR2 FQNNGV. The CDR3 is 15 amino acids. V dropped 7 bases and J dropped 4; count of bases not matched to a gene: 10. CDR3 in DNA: TGTGCCAGCATCCCCGGGACAGGGGTAGGTTACGAGCAGTACTTC. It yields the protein CASIPGTGVGYEQYF.

The CDR3 DNA reads as TGTGCCAGCAGCCCCCAAACGGGACAGGGGAATGAGCAGTTCTTC. Protein: CASSPQTGQGNEQFF. This rearrangement joins TRBV11-3 to TRBJ2-1, with TRBD1 identical over 10 bases. The CDR3 length is 15 residues. The V segment lost 5 bases and the J segment 7 bases; nucleotides outside the gene matches: 8. Germline V gives CDR1 SGHNT, CDR2 YENEEA.

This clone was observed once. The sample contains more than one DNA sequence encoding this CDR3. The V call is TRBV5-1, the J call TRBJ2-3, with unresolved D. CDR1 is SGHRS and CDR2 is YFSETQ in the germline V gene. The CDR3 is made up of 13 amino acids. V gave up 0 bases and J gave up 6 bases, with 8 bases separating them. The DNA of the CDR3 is TGCGCCAGCAGCTTGGGTGCCGGTGATACGCAGTATTTT. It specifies CASSLGAGDTQYF.

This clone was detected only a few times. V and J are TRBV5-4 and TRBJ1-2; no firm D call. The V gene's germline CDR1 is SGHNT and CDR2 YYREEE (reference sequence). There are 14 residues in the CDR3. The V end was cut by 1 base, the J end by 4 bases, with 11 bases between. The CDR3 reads CASSLSFPGYGYTF. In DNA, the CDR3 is TGTGCCAGCAGCTTGTCATTCCCAGGCTATGGCTACACCTTC.

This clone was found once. The CDR3 coding sequence is TGTGCCAGCAGTGAAAGGAGCGGGGGGGCCGGTCGCTCTGGGACCCAGTACTTC. It yields the protein CASSERSGGAGRSGTQYF. The chain recombines TRBV6-1 with TRBJ2-5, with TRBD2 identical over 10 bases. The V gene's germline CDR1 is MNHNS and CDR2 SASEGT. J gave up 7 bases and V 2 bases, and 16 bases lay outside the gene matches. The CDR3 loop spans 18 amino acids.

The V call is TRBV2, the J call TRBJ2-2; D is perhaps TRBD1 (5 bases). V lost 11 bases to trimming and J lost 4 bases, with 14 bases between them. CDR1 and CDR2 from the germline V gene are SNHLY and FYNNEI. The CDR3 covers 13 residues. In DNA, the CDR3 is TGTGCCTCCCGGCCAGGGCGCACCGGGGAGCTGTTTTTT. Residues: CASRPGRTGELFF. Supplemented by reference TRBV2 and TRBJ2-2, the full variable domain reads EPEVTQTPSHQVTQMGQEVILRCVPISNHLYFYWYRQILGQKVEFLVSFYNNEISEKSEIFDDQFSVERPDGSNFTLKIRSTKLEDSAMYFCASRPGRTGELFFGEGSRLTVL.

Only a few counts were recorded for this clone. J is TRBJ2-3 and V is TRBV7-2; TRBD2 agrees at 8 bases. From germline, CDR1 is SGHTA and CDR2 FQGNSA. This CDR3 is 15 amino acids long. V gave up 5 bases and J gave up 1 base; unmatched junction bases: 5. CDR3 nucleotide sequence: TGTGCCAGCAGCACTGGACTAGCCGGCACAGATACGCAGTATTTT. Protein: CASSTGLAGTDTQYF.

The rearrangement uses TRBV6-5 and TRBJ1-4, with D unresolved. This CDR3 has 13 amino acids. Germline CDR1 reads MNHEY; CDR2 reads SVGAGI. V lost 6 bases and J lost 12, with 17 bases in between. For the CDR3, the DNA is TGTGCCAGCAGATCTGACGGGTCCTTAGAACTGTTTTTT. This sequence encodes CASRSDGSLELFF.

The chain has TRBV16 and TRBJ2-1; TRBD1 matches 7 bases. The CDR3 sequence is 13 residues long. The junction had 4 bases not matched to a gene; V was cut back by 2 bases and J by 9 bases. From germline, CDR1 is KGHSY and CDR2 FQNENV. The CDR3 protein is CASSQVQGREQFF. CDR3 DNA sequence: TGTGCCAGCAGCCAAGTACAGGGGCGTGAGCAGTTCTTC.

The CDR3 protein is CASSYSSLRLYYGYTF. CDR3 nucleotides: TGTGCCAGCAGTTACTCGTCTTTGAGGTTATACTATGGCTACACCTTC. The genes are TRBV6-5 and TRBJ1-2, with D hard to call. The V end was cut by 0 bases, the J end by 3 bases, with 14 bases between. The CDR3 loop spans 16 amino acids. CDR1 and CDR2 (germline): MNHEY, SVGAGI.

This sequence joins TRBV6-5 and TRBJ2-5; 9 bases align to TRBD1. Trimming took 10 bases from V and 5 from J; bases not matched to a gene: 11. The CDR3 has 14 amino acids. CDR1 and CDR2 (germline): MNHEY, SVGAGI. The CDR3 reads CANVQGASTETQYF. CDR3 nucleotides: TGTGCCAACGTACAGGGGGCGAGTACGGAGACCCAGTACTTC.

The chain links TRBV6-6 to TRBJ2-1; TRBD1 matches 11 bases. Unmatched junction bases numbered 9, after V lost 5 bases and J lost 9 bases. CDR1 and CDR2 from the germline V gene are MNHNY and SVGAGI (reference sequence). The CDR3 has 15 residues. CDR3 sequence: CASSPSGTGGGEQFF. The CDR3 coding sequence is TGTGCCAGCAGTCCGTCCGGGACAGGGGGAGGTGAGCAGTTCTTC.